The 5 T cell receptor beta chains listed next were all sequenced from one sample in a study of T cells in narcolepsy. Sequenced by immunoSEQ multiplex PCR; TCRdb stores in-frame clones only, minus some. The repertoire holds tens of thousands of clones, with 75% to 85% as singletons. Sequences were obtained from memory (CD45RA-) CD4+ T cells from blood. Source of these receptors: a human donor in good health.

This rearrangement joins TRBV5-1 to TRBJ2-3; a weak D match, TRBD1 (5 bases). Looked up from germline, CDR1 is SGHRS and CDR2 is YFSETQ. V was shortened by 0 bases and J by 6 bases, with 11 bases between the two germline ends. The CDR3 is 14 residues long. CDR3 amino acids: CASSLGQGMDTQYF. The CDR3 nucleotides read TGCGCCAGCAGCTTGGGCCAGGGCATGGATACGCAGTATTTT. Based on the CDR3 plus reference TRBV5-1 and TRBJ2-3, the full variable domain is KAGVTQTPRYLIKTRGQQVTLSCSPISGHRSVSWYQQTPGQGLQFLFEYFSETQRNKGNFPGRFSGRQFSNSRSEMNVSTLELGDSALYLCASSLGQGMDTQYFGPGTRLTVL.

The chain joins TRBV27 to TRBJ1-2; D perhaps matches TRBD1 (6 bases). Trimming cost V 3 bases and J 7 bases, with 12 bases left between them. This CDR3 has 13 residues. From germline, CDR1 is MNHEY and CDR2 SMNVEV (reference sequence). The CDR3 is CASSFRGGFGYTF. The CDR3 nucleotides are TGTGCCAGCAGTTTTCGGGGGGGCTTTGGCTACACCTTC.

The V gene is TRBV5-4, the J gene TRBJ1-2, with D possibly being TRBD1 (5 bases). The CDR3 is 12 residues long. Trimming pared 4 bases from V and 6 bases from J, leaving 10 bases between. The germline CDR1 and CDR2 sequences are SGHNT and YYREEE (reference sequence). As DNA, the CDR3 is TGTGCCAGCAGCGTTCTGGGGGATGGCTACACCTTC. Protein: CASSVLGDGYTF.

The rearrangement joins TRBV2 to TRBJ2-3, with 9 bases that match TRBD2. The germline gives CDR1 SNHLY, CDR2 FYNNEI. CDR3 length: 15 residues. V trimming: 7 bases; J trimming: 5 bases; junction bases outside the gene matches: 10. CDR3 in DNA: TGTGCCAGCACTCGTAGCGGGGGAGAACAAGATACGCAGTATTTT. This gives the protein CASTRSGGEQDTQYF. Looking up the rest from reference TRBV2 and TRBJ2-3 gives the full variable domain: EPEVTQTPSHQVTQMGQEVILRCVPISNHLYFYWYRQILGQKVEFLVSFYNNEISEKSEIFDDQFSVERPDGSNFTLKIRSTKLEDSAMYFCASTRSGGEQDTQYFGPGTRLTVL.

The rearrangement uses TRBV27 and TRBJ2-7; 10 bases agree with TRBD1. V was pared by 6 bases and J by 0 bases, with 11 bases of the junction left unmatched. The CDR3 has 17 amino acids. Germline loops: CDR1 MNHEY, CDR2 SMNVEV (reference sequence). The CDR3 region has the DNA TGTGCCAGCAGAAGATCCGGGACAGGGGCTTCCTCCTACGAGCAGTACTTC. Translated: CASRRSGTGASSYEQYF.